This entry lists 20 T cell receptor beta chains sequenced from one sample in a study of shared clonotypes between healthy human individuals. TCRdb's copy holds only in-frame clones and misses some; the assay was immunoSEQ multiplex PCR. The sample lists around 600,000 clones, about 98% occurring once. Selected positively for CCR7 and CD45RO-negative, naive CD8 cells excluded terminally differentiated effector memory CD45RA+ cells. The sequencing input was naive CD8+ T cells sorted from blood. The origin of the receptors is a man aged 25 to 40 in good health.

CDR3 bases: TGTGCCTCACGGAGGGACAGGGGGAGCAATCAGCCCCAGCATTTT. Translating gives CASRRDRGSNQPQHF. This rearrangement joins TRBV28 to TRBJ1-5; TRBD1 matches 11 bases. J lost 1 base, V lost 11 bases, and 7 bases had no gene match. The CDR3 has 15 amino acids. Germline CDR1 and CDR2: MDHEN and SYDVKM.

The chain has TRBV21-1 and TRBJ1-2. TRBV21-1 is described as a pseudogene. The CDR3 spans 20 residues. Here the CDR3 DNA reads TGTGCCAGCAGCAAAGGTAAAGGGGTCAGGGAGCAAGTTAAGGACTATGGCTACACCTTC. This translates into CASSKGKGVREQVKDYGYTF.

The gene calls are TRBV9 and TRBJ2-7; 7 bases agree with TRBD1. CDR3 size: 14 residues. Germline V gene data show CDR1 as SGDLS and CDR2 as YYNGEE. J lost 3 bases, V lost 4 bases, and 7 bases had no gene match. The CDR3 bases are TGTGCCAGCAGCCCGAAGGGACAGCACTACGAGCAGTACTTC. Translating it yields CASSPKGQHYEQYF.

V and J are TRBV4-1 and TRBJ2-7; D possibly corresponds to TRBD2 (5 bases). With 3 bases removed from V and 2 bases from J, the gap between germline ends came to 17 bases. Germline CDR1 and CDR2: MGHRA and YSYEKL. CDR3 length equals 16 residues. CDR3 in amino acids: CASSHQGISGTYEQYF. CDR3 sequence (DNA): TGCGCCAGCAGCCACCAAGGTATCTCGGGGACCTACGAGCAGTACTTC.

With respect to this clone: Other DNA sequences in this specimen translate into the identical CDR3. CDR3: CASSIDQETQYF. CDR3 sequence (DNA): TGTGCCAGTAGTATAGATCAAGAGACCCAGTACTTC. The V call is TRBV19, the J call TRBJ2-5, with D uncertain. The germline V gene has CDR1 LNHDA and CDR2 SQIVND (reference sequence). The V end was cut by 0 bases, the J end by 2 bases, with 1 base between. The CDR3 is 12 residues long.

This chain links TRBV23-1 with TRBJ2-1, with D unclear. TRBV23-1 is marked as an open reading frame, function uncertain. The CDR3 spans 14 residues. Trimming cost V 0 bases and J 5 bases, with 8 bases left between them. This CDR3 is CASSQSNVDNEQFF. The CDR3, as DNA: TGCGCCAGCAGTCAATCGAACGTGGACAATGAGCAGTTCTTC.

The V and J genes are TRBV2 and TRBJ2-1, with a weak D call TRBD2 (5 bases). Germline loops: CDR1 SNHLY, CDR2 FYNNEI. The CDR3 covers 13 residues. The ends were cut back, 2 bases at V and 6 bases at J, with 8 bases in the middle. Here the CDR3 reads CASSEWRVNEQFF. In nucleotides, the CDR3 is TGTGCCAGCAGTGAATGGCGGGTCAATGAGCAGTTCTTC.

The V gene is TRBV18, the J gene TRBJ2-5; the D gene is possibly TRBD1 (6 bases). CDR1 and CDR2 (germline): KGHSH, LQKENI. V dropped 5 bases and J dropped 3 bases, with 13 bases sitting between them. CDR3 size: 14 residues. The DNA for the CDR3 is TGTGCCAGCTCATCGACAGGACCCAAAGAGACCCAGTACTTC. Encoded protein: CASSSTGPKETQYF.

The gene calls are TRBV28 and TRBJ2-7, with D perhaps matching TRBD2 (5 bases). The CDR3 length is 14 residues. Trimming cost V 7 bases and J 0 bases, with 13 bases left between them. Germline-derived CDR1 and CDR2 are MDHEN and SYDVKM. CDR3: CASMTTLSSYEQYF. The CDR3 nucleotides read TGTGCCAGCATGACTACGCTAAGCTCCTACGAGCAGTACTTC.

Note on this clone: The sample holds other DNA sequences that translate to the same CDR3. CDR3 residues: CASSFLAGGSYNEQFF. DNA of the CDR3: TGTGCCAGCAGTTTTTTGGCGGGAGGCAGTTACAATGAGCAGTTCTTC. The rearrangement links TRBV27 to TRBJ2-1; 8 nucleotides align to TRBD2. The CDR3 consists of 16 residues. J gave up 4 bases and V 3 bases, and 8 bases lay outside the gene matches. Per the germline V gene, CDR1 is MNHEY and CDR2 is SMNVEV (reference sequence).

As for this clone: Other nucleotide sequences from this sample produce the same CDR3. The V gene is TRBV5-6, the J gene TRBJ2-7; unclear D gene. The ends were cut back, 0 bases at V and 0 bases at J, with 7 bases in the middle. Germline V gene lookup returns CDR1 SGHDT and CDR2 YYEEEE. The CDR3 consists of 14 residues. Written as DNA, the CDR3 is TGTGCCAGCAGCTTGGGGTCGAGCTCCTACGAGCAGTACTTC. Translating it yields CASSLGSSSYEQYF. The full variable domain, rest sourced from reference TRBV5-6 and TRBJ2-7, is DAGVTQSPTHLIKTRGQQVTLRCSPKSGHDTVSWYQQALGQGPQFIFQYYEEEERQRGNFPDRFSGHQFPNYSSELNVNALLLGDSALYLCASSLGSSSYEQYFGPGTRLTVT.

The chain carries TRBV19 and TRBJ1-1; a weak D match, TRBD1 (6 bases). CDR3 length: 13 amino acids. V shed 7 bases and J shed 0 bases, with 9 bases lying between them. Looked up from germline, CDR1 is LNHDA and CDR2 is SQIVND (reference sequence). This chain's CDR3 is CASNGQLNTEAFF. The CDR3 DNA follows: TGTGCCAGTAACGGACAGTTGAACACTGAAGCTTTCTTT.

CDR3 protein: CASSLMSATNNEQFF. In DNA, the CDR3 is TGTGCCAGCAGTTTGATGTCCGCAACCAACAATGAGCAGTTCTTC. This sequence joins TRBV28 and TRBJ2-1; D is unclear. Germline CDR1 MDHEN, CDR2 SYDVKM. The CDR3 runs to 15 residues. The germline V and J ends were trimmed by 3 bases and 5 bases, with 14 bases remaining between them. The whole variable domain, remainder taken from reference TRBV28 and TRBJ2-1, is DVKVTQSSRYLVKRTGEKVFLECVQDMDHENMFWYRQDPGLGLRLIYFSYDVKMKEKGDIPEGYSVSREKKERFSLILESASTNQTSMYLCASSLMSATNNEQFFGPGTRLTVL.

The V call is TRBV11-2, the J call TRBJ2-7; D possibly corresponds to TRBD1 (6 bases). The CDR3 has 13 residues. Germline lookup yields CDR1 SGHAT and CDR2 FQNNGV. The V end lost 4 bases, the J end lost 1 base, and 8 bases lay between the germline ends. CDR3 sequence: CASSYGQSYEQYF. The CDR3 coding sequence is TGTGCCAGCAGCTACGGACAGTCCTACGAGCAGTACTTC.

The chain is built from TRBV13 and TRBJ2-5, with 7 bases identical to TRBD1. Germline CDR1 is PRHDT and CDR2 is FYEKMQ (reference sequence). J was trimmed by 8 bases and V by 5 bases; bases with no gene match: 32. The CDR3 contains 21 residues. The DNA for the CDR3 is TGTGCCAGCAGCCCTTATCCCTTCGAAAGGACAGGTCGACGAAACGACCCAACCCAGTACTTC. Protein sequence: CASSPYPFERTGRRNDPTQYF.

V gene TRBV6-6 combines with J gene TRBJ2-3; tentatively, D is TRBD2 (7 bases). This CDR3 contains 15 residues. Germline V CDR1 and CDR2: MNHNY, SVGAGI (reference sequence). Deletions cut 6 bases from V and 6 bases from J, with 19 bases between. The CDR3 DNA sequence: TGTGCCAGCAGCCCTAGGGGGAGGGAATCCGATACGCAGTATTTT. This translates into CASSPRGRESDTQYF.

The rearrangement uses TRBV30 and TRBJ1-3; maybe TRBD1 (5 bases). The V gene's germline CDR1 is GTSNPN and CDR2 SVGIG (reference sequence). The CDR3 contains 13 residues. V lost 5 bases and J 7 bases, leaving 15 bases between the germline ends. The CDR3 here is CAWFTGLGNTIYF. The CDR3 bases are TGTGCCTGGTTTACAGGATTAGGGAACACCATATATTTT.

The chain links TRBV6-5 to TRBJ1-5; D is undetermined. The CDR3 is 13 amino acids. Germline assignment: CDR1 MNHEY and CDR2 SVGAGI. Trimming left V 5 bases short and J 5 bases short, with 10 bases between. Here the CDR3 DNA reads TGTGCCAGCAGTGCCATAGGCGATCAGCCCCAGCATTTT. This translates into CASSAIGDQPQHF.

The rearrangement joins TRBV27 to TRBJ2-7; 7 bases map to TRBD2. Losses at the gene ends were 6 bases for V and 2 bases for J; bases not matched to a gene: 10. From germline, CDR1 is MNHEY and CDR2 SMNVEV (reference sequence). The CDR3 contains 15 residues. This chain's CDR3 is CASSLSGEGTYEQYF. The CDR3 nucleotides read TGTGCCAGCAGCCTTTCGGGGGAGGGGACCTACGAGCAGTACTTC.

The V gene is TRBV7-9, the J gene TRBJ2-1; D unclear. CDR3 length equals 15 residues. The V gene's germline CDR1 is SEHNR and CDR2 FQNEAQ (reference sequence). The ends were cut back, 4 bases at V and 0 bases at J, with 10 bases in the middle. The CDR3 protein is CASSSGRSSYNEQFF. The CDR3 DNA follows: TGTGCCAGCAGCTCCGGTAGGAGCTCCTACAATGAGCAGTTCTTC.